One and the same sample provided the 8 T cell receptor beta chains below, sequenced in a study of graft-versus-host responses after intestinal transplantation. Plating of around 200,000 CFSE-labeled responder cells was done together with around 200,000 irradiated, violet-dye-labeled stimulator cells. Produced via immunoSEQ multiplex PCR; TCRdb's table is partial and in-frame only. The data contain under 15,000 clones, 30% of them singletons. This material consisted of alloreactive CD8+ T cells from a mixed lymphocyte reaction culture, taken before intestinal transplant. Subset indicated: CFSE-low proliferating T cells sorted from roughly 6-day pre-transplant mixed lymphocyte reaction (GvH or HvG direction). The receptors derive from a human patient who received an intestinal transplant.

V and J are TRBV9 and TRBJ2-1, with D possibly matching TRBD1 (6 bases). This CDR3 comprises 13 residues. Trimming took 3 bases from V and 4 from J, leaving 8 bases between them. The germline V gene encodes CDR1 SGDLS and CDR2 YYNGEE. CDR3 in DNA: TGTGCCAGCAGCGGGACAGCTTACAATGAGCAGTTCTTC. It is translated as CASSGTAYNEQFF.

This clone is deemed medium-sized. V and J are TRBV11-2 and TRBJ1-1, with a possible D match to TRBD1 (5 bases). Germline V gene data show CDR1 as SGHAT and CDR2 as FQNNGV. This CDR3 spans 15 amino acids. V was shortened by 2 bases and J by 5 bases, with 15 bases between the two germline ends. The CDR3 is CASSLSGRAVTEAFF. The CDR3 DNA reads TGTGCCAGCAGCTTATCCGGCAGGGCGGTGACTGAAGCTTTCTTT.

V gene TRBV19 combines with J gene TRBJ1-4, with 10 bases aligning to TRBD1. Germline V lookup: CDR1 LNHDA, CDR2 SQIVND (reference sequence). J lost 0 bases, V lost 7 bases, and 14 bases had no gene match. The CDR3 loop spans 19 amino acids. The CDR3 spells CASTADRGPSPSTNEKLFF. The CDR3, as DNA: TGTGCCAGTACCGCAGACAGGGGGCCTTCCCCCTCAACTAATGAAAAACTGTTTTTT.

The gene calls are TRBV19 and TRBJ2-1, with TRBD1 matching 9 bases. The CDR3 length is 15 residues. Germline assignment: CDR1 LNHDA and CDR2 SQIVND (reference sequence). V shed 3 bases, J shed 1 base, and the junction held 1 base outside the gene matches. CDR3 protein: CASSIGTGSYNEQFF. As DNA, the CDR3 is TGTGCCAGTAGTATCGGGACAGGGTCCTACAATGAGCAGTTCTTC.

The chain recombines TRBV6-6 with TRBJ2-7, with D possibly TRBD1 on 5 matching bases. Germline V gene data show CDR1 as MNHNY and CDR2 as SVGAGI (reference sequence). CDR3 length: 15 residues. V shed 0 bases and J shed 3 bases, with 12 bases lying between them. DNA of the CDR3: TGTGCCAGCAGTTACTCGTTGCAGGGTGGCTACGAGCAGTACTTC. Amino acids: CASSYSLQGGYEQYF.

J is TRBJ2-1 and V is TRBV7-6, with 8 bases identical to TRBD2. Germline V gene data show CDR1 as SGHVS and CDR2 as FNYEAQ. CDR3 length: 13 residues. The trim removed 5 bases at V and 7 bases at J, leaving 4 bases unmatched. The CDR3 DNA is TGTGCCAGCAGCGGCGGGGGGACTAATGAGCAGTTCTTC. Translated: CASSGGGTNEQFF.

The chain combines TRBV5-1 with TRBJ2-1, with 9 bases lining up with TRBD2. V dropped 0 bases and J dropped 6; count of bases not matched to a gene: 7. Germline CDR1 reads SGHRS; CDR2 reads YFSETQ. There are 16 residues in the CDR3. The CDR3, as DNA: TGCGCCAGCAGCTTGGTTAGGACTAGCGTCCTCAATGAGCAGTTCTTC. It encodes CASSLVRTSVLNEQFF.

There are a few counts of this clone. V and J are TRBV6-8 and TRBJ1-1; the D is unclear. The germline CDR1 and CDR2 sequences are MNHGY and SAAAGT. The CDR3 is 9 residues long. The CDR3 region has the DNA TGTGCGCCTCTGGGTGAAGCTTTCTTT. Its protein product is CAPLGEAFF.